This TCR beta chain was sequenced in a study of blood T cell repertoires in COVID-19. As for the study in general: Specimens from acute and convalescent COVID-19 originated in the United States, Italy and Spain. T cells, B-cell-depleted T cells, or PBMCs supplied cDNA or gDNA.

The CDR3 is made up of 14 amino acids. CDR1 is MNHEY and CDR2 is SVGEGT in the germline V gene. J was trimmed by 2 bases and V by 6 bases; bases with no gene match: 7. As handled by the study authors: Estimation of nucleated cell counts was performed using reference gene primer amplification. The protocol was immunoSEQ multiplex PCR, while the TCRdb copy is restricted to in-frame clones and leaves out a portion. That table gives V, J and clone size, and the DNA gave D and trimming. The table lists fewer than 80,000 clones, about 88% of them singletons. The receptor's source is a human donor in a cohort sampled during active COVID-19. What was sequenced was peripheral blood. The chain links TRBV6-2 or TRBV6-3 to TRBJ2-7; the match to TRBD1 covers 7 bases. CDR3 sequence reads: CASSPEGQAYEQYF. In nucleotides, the CDR3 is TGTGCCAGCAGCCCGGAAGGACAGGCCTACGAGCAGTACTTC.